This T cell receptor beta chain was retrieved from a study of shared clonotypes between healthy human individuals. Study-level background: The cohort comprised a couple of women and a few men. Their ages spanned 18 to 49 years. CD8 memory received one plate per donor, CD8 naive two, CD4 memory three and CD4 naive three.

All participating donors were Caucasian adults from Nashville, Tennessee. The sorted-subset replicate PCRs were given around 200 ng DNA, which is approximately 30,000 T cell genomes. Libraries were prepared by immunoSEQ multiplex PCR; TCRdb keeps only in-frame clonotypes and omits some of them. There are roughly 1 million clones in the sample; about three quarters occur only once, and approximately 1.5% lies in the top ten. The V gene's germline CDR1 is LNHDA and CDR2 SQIVND (reference sequence). Germline trimming cut 1 base from V and 6 bases from J; bases unmatched to any gene: 6. CDR3 length: 15 residues.

The sample consisted of memory CD4+ T cells sorted from blood. Subset here: CD45RA-negative fraction. V usage is TRBV19 and J usage is TRBJ1-5; 7 bases agree with TRBD1. The TCR sequence derives from a man aged 18 to 29 in good health. CDR3 region: CASSIAGQAIQPQHF. CDR3 DNA: TGTGCCAGTAGTATAGCAGGACAGGCGATTCAGCCCCAGCATTTT.